This T cell receptor beta chain was documented in a study of blood T cells in healthy people across ages. A second PCR, run for roughly 7 to 12 cycles, used a sample-barcoded 5' primer plus a J-beta primer mix. Unique molecular identifiers of 12 random nucleotides labeled each cDNA. MiXCR, applied by TCRdb to the 5' RACE reads, yields one record per CDR3 protein. The data hold around 1.1 million distinct CDR3 sequences, with approximately 38% observed a single time. V lost 4 bases to trimming and J lost 5 bases; unmatched junction nucleotides: 5. This CDR3 contains 15 residues. The germline gives CDR1 SGHDT, CDR2 YYEEEE.

Sequencing used blood. This TCR was sampled from a man in his late teens or twenties in good health. This chain uses TRBV5-6 with TRBJ1-4; 10 bases match TRBD1. The CDR3 loop reads CASSPDRGQNEKLFF. CDR3 nucleotides: TGTGCCAGCAGCCCCGACAGGGGGCAGAATGAAAAACTGTTTTTT.